This is a list of T cell receptor beta chains from one sample in a study of CD8+CD57+ T cells in acquired aplastic anemia. TCRdb redid the calling of the reads with MiXCR, one entry per CDR3 protein. The sample includes around 160,000 distinct CDR3 sequences, less than 60% of them seen just once. Sequenced sample: sorted CD4+, CD8+, or CD8+CD57+ T cells (not recorded which) from PBMCs. These receptors came from a human donor with aplastic anemia. Each CDR3 is given with its conserved first and last residue. D genes are given only for firm matches. Rows may omit the clone size; those that give it use once, few, many or a size class.

J: TRBJ2-7; D: .; size: few; V: TRBV6-1; DNA: TGTGCCAGCAGTACGTACGTCGGGACGTCCTCCTACGAGCAGTACTTC; CDR3: CASSTYVGTSSYEQYF
J: TRBJ2-2; D: TRBD2; size: .; V: TRBV5-1; DNA: TGCGCCAGCAACCCCGACGGGGGGGACACCGGGGAGCTGTTTTTT; CDR3: CASNPDGGDTGELFF
J: TRBJ2-5; D: .; size: many; V: TRBV20-1; DNA: TGCAGTGCTAGGAAGGACTCCTCCCAAGAGACCCAGTACTTC; CDR3: CSARKDSSQETQYF
J: TRBJ2-7; D: .; size: few; V: TRBV24-1; DNA: TGTGCCACCAGTGATTTTAGGGGTCCTTTCTACGAGCAGTACTTC; CDR3: CATSDFRGPFYEQYF
J: TRBJ1-6; D: .; size: many; V: TRBV20-1; DNA: TGCAGTGCTACCAGCCAAAATTCACCCCTCCACTTT; CDR3: CSATSQNSPLHF
J: TRBJ2-3; D: TRBD2; size: few; V: TRBV30; DNA: TGTGCCTGGGGGACTAGCGGGAGGAGAGCCACAGATACGCAGTATTTT; CDR3: CAWGTSGRRATDTQYF
J: TRBJ1-2; D: .; size: .; V: TRBV4-2; DNA: TGTGCCAGCAGCCAAGACCCCTCCTATGGCTACACCTTC; CDR3: CASSQDPSYGYTF
J: TRBJ1-5; D: .; size: many; V: TRBV12-3/TRBV12-4; DNA: TGTGCCAGCAGTCCCTACGGGAATAGCAATCAGCCCCAGCATTTT; CDR3: CASSPYGNSNQPQHF
J: TRBJ1-4; D: .; size: few; V: TRBV11-2; DNA: TGTGCCAGCAGCCCCCCCCCGGGACCCGAAAAACTGTTTTTT; CDR3: CASSPPPGPEKLFF
J: TRBJ1-2; D: TRBD1; size: once; V: TRBV20-1; DNA: TGCAGTGCTAGAGACGAAGAACCGGGACAGGACTATGGCTACACCTTC; CDR3: CSARDEEPGQDYGYTF
J: TRBJ1-6; D: .; size: few; V: TRBV7-9; DNA: TGTGCCAGCAGCTTAAACGGGTCACCCCTCCACTTT; CDR3: CASSLNGSPLHF
J: TRBJ2-7; D: .; size: .; V: TRBV5-1; DNA: TGCGCCAGCAGCCGCTTAGGGGGGTCCTACGAGCAGTACTTC; CDR3: CASSRLGGSYEQYF
J: TRBJ1-2; D: .; size: many; V: TRBV7-2; DNA: TGTGCCAGCAGCTTAGAAGGGCGTCGGGGCTACACCTTC; CDR3: CASSLEGRRGYTF
J: TRBJ2-7; D: .; size: .; V: TRBV25-1; DNA: TGTGCCAGCAGTGAATCTAGATGGGGGACCTACGAGCAGTACTTC; CDR3: CASSESRWGTYEQYF
J: TRBJ1-2; D: TRBD1; size: .; V: TRBV20-1; DNA: TGCAGTGCTAGGGCAGGGGGCGATGGCTACACCTTC; CDR3: CSARAGGDGYTF
J: TRBJ2-1; D: TRBD1; size: .; V: TRBV29-1; DNA: TGCAGCGTTTCGGACAGGGCAGGGAATGAGCAGTTCTTC; CDR3: CSVSDRAGNEQFF
J: TRBJ1-1; D: .; size: many; V: TRBV5-1; DNA: TGCGCCAGCAGCGATGGGAGGGGAACCGAAGCTTTCTTT; CDR3: CASSDGRGTEAFF
J: TRBJ2-3; D: .; size: .; V: TRBV3-1; DNA: TGTGCCAGCAGCCAAGTGTCTGGGCCAGGTCGTGGGCAGTATTTT; CDR3: CASSQVSGPGRGQYF
J: TRBJ2-5; D: .; size: many; V: TRBV6-4; DNA: TGTGCCAGCAGTGACCATACTCTTCAAGAGACCCAGTACTTC; CDR3: CASSDHTLQETQYF
J: TRBJ1-4; D: TRBD1; size: .; V: TRBV4-1; DNA: TGCGCCAGCAGCCAAGAAACAGGGGCCGAAAAACTGTTTTTT; CDR3: CASSQETGAEKLFF
J: TRBJ2-7; D: .; size: few; V: TRBV20-1; DNA: TGCAGTGAGGAGGGTGGGCAGTACTTC; CDR3: CSEEGGQYF
J: TRBJ1-5; D: TRBD1; size: many; V: TRBV20-1; DNA: TGCAGTGCTGAGAGGGGGCAGGGTGTGACGTGGGATCAGCCCCAGCATTTT; CDR3: CSAERGQGVTWDQPQHF
J: TRBJ1-1; D: .; size: .; V: TRBV11-3; DNA: TGTGCCAGCAGTCGAAACACAGGTTCTGAAGCTTTCTTT; CDR3: CASSRNTGSEAFF
J: TRBJ2-3; D: .; size: many; V: TRBV20-1; DNA: TGCAGTGGCCGACCCCGAGGGTCAGATACGCAGTATTTT; CDR3: CSGRPRGSDTQYF
J: TRBJ1-5; D: .; size: medium-sized; V: TRBV19; DNA: TGTGCCAGTAGTAACCAAGTTCAGCCCCAGCATTTT; CDR3: CASSNQVQPQHF
J: TRBJ2-7; D: TRBD2; size: many; V: TRBV5-1; DNA: TGCGCCAGCAGCGCGGGGGTACTAGCGGCCTACGAGCAGTACTTC; CDR3: CASSAGVLAAYEQYF
J: TRBJ2-1; D: .; size: many; V: TRBV7-6; DNA: TGTGCCAGCAGCTTTGGGACCCTCAATGAGCAGTTCTTC; CDR3: CASSFGTLNEQFF
J: TRBJ2-3; D: TRBD2; size: .; V: TRBV15; DNA: TGTGCCACCAGTGGGGGACTAGCGGGTCGGACAGATACGCAGTATTTT; CDR3: CATSGGLAGRTDTQYF
J: TRBJ2-7; D: TRBD1; size: many; V: TRBV4-2; DNA: TGTGCCAGCAGCCCGGGACAGGGGGACGCTGGGCAGTACTTC; CDR3: CASSPGQGDAGQYF
J: TRBJ1-6; D: .; size: few; V: TRBV30; DNA: TGTGCCTGGAGCCGGGACCGATCTTATAATTCACCCCTCCACTTT; CDR3: CAWSRDRSYNSPLHF
J: TRBJ2-1; D: TRBD2; size: many; V: TRBV9; DNA: TGTGCCAGCAGCGCAGCGGGGGACCGTAATGAGCAGTTCTTC; CDR3: CASSAAGDRNEQFF
J: TRBJ2-3; D: TRBD2; size: .; V: TRBV5-4; DNA: TGTGCCAGCAGCAGGGAGGGACGGCAGTATTTT; CDR3: CASSREGRQYF
J: TRBJ2-7; D: .; size: .; V: TRBV20-1; DNA: TGCAGTGCTAGGGGGTTCTACGAGCAGTACTTC; CDR3: CSARGFYEQYF
J: TRBJ1-1; D: .; size: many; V: TRBV2; DNA: TGTGCCAGCACGAATCCGAACACTGAAGCTTTCTTT; CDR3: CASTNPNTEAFF
J: TRBJ2-5; D: .; size: few; V: TRBV7-6; DNA: TGTGCCAGCAGCAAGGTCCAAGAGACCCAGTACTTC; CDR3: CASSKVQETQYF
J: TRBJ2-3; D: .; size: few; V: TRBV11-2; DNA: TGTGCCAGCAGCTTCCGCAACCCCGGACTTGGTAGCACAGATACGCAGTATTTT; CDR3: CASSFRNPGLGSTDTQYF
J: TRBJ1-1; D: .; size: few; V: TRBV18; DNA: TGTGCCAGCTCACACGGGGCCTCAGCTTTCTTT; CDR3: CASSHGASAFF
J: TRBJ2-1; D: TRBD2; size: many; V: TRBV4-1; DNA: TGCGCCAGCAGCCAACCGGGGGGTAGTTTCCAGTTCTTC; CDR3: CASSQPGGSFQFF
J: TRBJ2-3; D: .; size: .; V: TRBV5-6; DNA: TGTGCCAGCAGCGGACGGATGGTGCTCGGGGCAGATACGCAGTATTTT; CDR3: CASSGRMVLGADTQYF
J: TRBJ1-4; D: .; size: many; V: TRBV6-1; DNA: TGTGCCAGCAGGGGGGTCCGGGCTCAGAATGAAAAACTGTTTTTT; CDR3: CASRGVRAQNEKLFF
J: TRBJ2-5; D: TRBD2; size: many; V: TRBV5-1; DNA: TGCGCCAGCAGCTTACCGGAGAGCGGGGTCCAAGAGACCCAGTACTTC; CDR3: CASSLPESGVQETQYF
J: TRBJ2-6; D: .; size: few; V: TRBV15; DNA: TGTGCCACCAGCAGAGATAAAAGTGGGGCCAACGTCCTGACTTTC; CDR3: CATSRDKSGANVLTF
J: TRBJ1-5; D: TRBD1; size: .; V: TRBV29-1; DNA: TGCAGCGTTGCAGGGACAGGCGATCAGCCCCAGCATTTT; CDR3: CSVAGTGDQPQHF
J: TRBJ2-1; D: .; size: .; V: TRBV6-2/TRBV6-3; DNA: TGTGCCAGCAGTTTCGCCCGAGAAGGAGAGCAGTTCTTC; CDR3: CASSFAREGEQFF
J: TRBJ1-2; D: TRBD1; size: many; V: TRBV7-2; DNA: TGTGCCAGCAGCTTAGACAGGGGGCAATATGGCTACACCTTC; CDR3: CASSLDRGQYGYTF